These T cell receptor beta chains were read from a single sample in a study of cytomegalovirus exposure and HLA in healthy donors. TCRdb's table, derived via immunoSEQ multiplex PCR, lists solely in-frame clones and lacks some. Among roughly 100,000 clones listed, about 94% were seen once. The sequencing sample was made of PBMCs. These receptors were taken from a young woman in good health and CMV-seronegative. Each CDR3 is given with its conserved first and last residue. A D gene is named only where the DNA matches it firmly. A clone size is listed for some rows: how often the clone was seen (once, few, many), or a class if it is expanded.

j_gene: TRBJ1-2
v_gene: TRBV10-3
d_gene: TRBD1
abundance: NA
CDR3nt: TGTGCCATCAGTGAGACACAGGGGGCGAGGGGCTACACCTTC
CDR3aa: CAISETQGARGYTF

j_gene: TRBJ2-2
v_gene: TRBV19
d_gene: NA
abundance: NA
CDR3nt: TGTGCCAGTATAGCCCCAGACGGTACCGGGGAGCTGTTTTTT
CDR3aa: CASIAPDGTGELFF

j_gene: TRBJ2-1
v_gene: TRBV7-9
d_gene: NA
abundance: NA
CDR3nt: TGTGCCAGCAGCTTAGAGGGACTGCCTCCTAATGAGCAGTTCTTC
CDR3aa: CASSLEGLPPNEQFF

j_gene: TRBJ2-7
v_gene: TRBV27
d_gene: TRBD2
abundance: NA
CDR3nt: TGTGCCAGCAGTTTGGGGCTAGCGGGAGTTGAGCAGTACTTC
CDR3aa: CASSLGLAGVEQYF

j_gene: TRBJ2-1
v_gene: TRBV2
d_gene: TRBD2
abundance: NA
CDR3nt: TGTGCCAGCAGTTTTAGCGGGAGGAGCGATGAGCAGTTCTTC
CDR3aa: CASSFSGRSDEQFF

j_gene: TRBJ1-5
v_gene: TRBV27
d_gene: NA
abundance: NA
CDR3nt: TGTGCCAGCAGGGAGACCAGCCAGGGATTTCGTCCCCAGCATTTT
CDR3aa: CASRETSQGFRPQHF

j_gene: TRBJ2-1
v_gene: TRBV10-3
d_gene: TRBD2
abundance: NA
CDR3nt: TGTGCCATCAGTGATTTAGCGGGGGCCCAAACAAGTGGGGAGTTCTTC
CDR3aa: CAISDLAGAQTSGEFF

j_gene: TRBJ1-1
v_gene: TRBV30
d_gene: NA
abundance: NA
CDR3nt: TGTGCCTGGAACAGGGCCGAGAACACTGAAGCTTTCTTT
CDR3aa: CAWNRAENTEAFF

j_gene: TRBJ2-7
v_gene: TRBV29-1
d_gene: NA
abundance: NA
CDR3nt: TGCAGCGTTGAAAATCGGGGCGAGCAGTACTTC
CDR3aa: CSVENRGEQYF

j_gene: TRBJ1-1
v_gene: TRBV19
d_gene: TRBD1
abundance: NA
CDR3nt: TGTGCCAGTAGTATAACAGGGGCCCACACTGAAGCTTTCTTT
CDR3aa: CASSITGAHTEAFF

j_gene: TRBJ1-2
v_gene: TRBV4-2
d_gene: TRBD1
abundance: NA
CDR3nt: TGTGCCAGCAGCCAAGACGTTTGGGCCGGGACAGGGACGTATGGCTACACCTTC
CDR3aa: CASSQDVWAGTGTYGYTF

j_gene: TRBJ1-1
v_gene: TRBV6-5
d_gene: NA
abundance: once
CDR3nt: TGTGCCAGCAGGCGGCCCTTGAACACTGAAGCTTTCTTT
CDR3aa: CASRRPLNTEAFF

j_gene: TRBJ1-4
v_gene: TRBV6-5
d_gene: NA
abundance: NA
CDR3nt: TGTGCCAGCAGTTACTCCCTTGTTGCAACTAATGAAAAACTGTTTTTT
CDR3aa: CASSYSLVATNEKLFF

j_gene: TRBJ2-6
v_gene: TRBV9
d_gene: NA
abundance: NA
CDR3nt: TGTGCCAGCAGCGGGGGCGCTGGGGCCAACGTCCTGACTTTC
CDR3aa: CASSGGAGANVLTF

j_gene: TRBJ2-7
v_gene: TRBV7-2
d_gene: NA
abundance: NA
CDR3nt: TGTGCCAGCAGCTTAGGAGGGTCCAACGCCTACGAGCAGTACTTC
CDR3aa: CASSLGGSNAYEQYF

j_gene: TRBJ1-1
v_gene: TRBV7-8
d_gene: TRBD1
abundance: once
CDR3nt: TGTGCCAGCAGCTCCCGGACAGGGATTGGCACTGAAGCTTTCTTT
CDR3aa: CASSSRTGIGTEAFF

j_gene: TRBJ2-7
v_gene: TRBV18
d_gene: TRBD2
abundance: NA
CDR3nt: TGTGCCAGCTCACCCCGGGGACTAGCGGGAGGAACAAGCTCCTACGAGCAGTACTTC
CDR3aa: CASSPRGLAGGTSSYEQYF

j_gene: TRBJ2-7
v_gene: TRBV27
d_gene: TRBD2
abundance: NA
CDR3nt: TGTGCCAGCAGTTTCTCTCCGACTAGCGGGAGTTCTTACGAGCAGTACTTC
CDR3aa: CASSFSPTSGSSYEQYF

j_gene: TRBJ2-1
v_gene: TRBV7-6
d_gene: NA
abundance: NA
CDR3nt: TGTGCCAGCAGCTTAGCGCGAGTCGGCAGGGACAATGAGCAGTTCTTC
CDR3aa: CASSLARVGRDNEQFF

j_gene: TRBJ1-5
v_gene: TRBV2
d_gene: NA
abundance: NA
CDR3nt: TGTGCCAGCAACAGTGAGAGGGGGGGGAATCAGCCCCAGCATTTT
CDR3aa: CASNSERGGNQPQHF

j_gene: TRBJ1-1
v_gene: TRBV29-1
d_gene: NA
abundance: NA
CDR3nt: TGCAGCGCTATCCGACAGGACTCGAACACTGAAGCTTTCTTT
CDR3aa: CSAIRQDSNTEAFF

j_gene: TRBJ2-3
v_gene: TRBV6-4
d_gene: NA
abundance: NA
CDR3nt: TGTGCCAGCAGTGACTCTTCAAGCACAGATACGCAGTATTTT
CDR3aa: CASSDSSSTDTQYF